This paragraph covers one TCR beta chain sequence. The sample originates from a study of PD-L1 blockade in urothelial cancer. About the study: Bladder-origin urothelial cancer in males described about 85% of the roughly 30 patients. Prior chemotherapy ranged from 0 to 3 regimens per patient. It was at 3 weeks (second dose) and 6 weeks after treatment start that blood was analyzed.

The germline gives CDR1 MGHRA, CDR2 YSYEKL. The V end was cut by 8 bases, the J end by 3 bases, with 19 bases between. The CDR3 covers 16 residues. The time point was: pretreatment peripheral blood. Patients presented with locally advanced or metastatic urothelial carcinoma. Only in-frame clones appear in the TCRdb table, and some are missing; sequencing was by immunoSEQ multiplex PCR. The data contain fewer than 40,000 clones, 90% to 95% of them singletons. The material was PBMCs, obtained around atezolizumab (anti-PD-L1) treatment. The sequence came from a woman aged 55 to 70 with urothelial cancer. The chain couples TRBV4-1 to TRBJ2-2; tentatively, D is TRBD1 (6 bases). CDR3 sequence reads: CASGHTGPWDTGELFF. CDR3 nucleotides: TGCGCCAGCGGACACACAGGGCCCTGGGACACCGGGGAGCTGTTTTTT.